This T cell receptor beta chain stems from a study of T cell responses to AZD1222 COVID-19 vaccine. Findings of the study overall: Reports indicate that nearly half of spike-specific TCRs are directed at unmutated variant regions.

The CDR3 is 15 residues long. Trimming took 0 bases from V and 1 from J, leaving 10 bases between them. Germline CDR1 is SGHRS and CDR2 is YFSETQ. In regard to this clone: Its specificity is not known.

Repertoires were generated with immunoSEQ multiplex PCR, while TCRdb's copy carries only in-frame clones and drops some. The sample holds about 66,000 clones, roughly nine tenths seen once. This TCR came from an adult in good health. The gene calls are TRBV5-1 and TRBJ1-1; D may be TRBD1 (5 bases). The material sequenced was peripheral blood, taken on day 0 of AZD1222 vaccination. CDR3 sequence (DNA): TGCGCCAGCAGCTTGGTCTCAGGGCCGAACACTGAAGCTTTCTTT. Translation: CASSLVSGPNTEAFF.